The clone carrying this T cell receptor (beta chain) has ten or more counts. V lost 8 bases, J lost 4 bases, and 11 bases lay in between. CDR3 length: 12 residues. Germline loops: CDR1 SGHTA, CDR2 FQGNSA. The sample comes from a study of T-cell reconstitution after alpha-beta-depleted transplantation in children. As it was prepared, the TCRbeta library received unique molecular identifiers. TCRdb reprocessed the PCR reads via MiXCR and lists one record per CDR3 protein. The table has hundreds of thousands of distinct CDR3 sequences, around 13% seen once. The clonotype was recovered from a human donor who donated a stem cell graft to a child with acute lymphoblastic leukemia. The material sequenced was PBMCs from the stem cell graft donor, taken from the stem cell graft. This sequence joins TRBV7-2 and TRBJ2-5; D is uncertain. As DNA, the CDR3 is TGTGCCAGCCAGACATCCCCAGAGACCCAGTACTTC. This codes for CASQTSPETQYF.